Presented here are 20 T cell receptor beta chains from one specimen sequenced in a study of cytomegalovirus exposure and HLA in healthy donors. The repertoire was sequenced with immunoSEQ multiplex PCR; TCRdb's copy has only in-frame clones and lacks some. The sample consists of 200,000 to 300,000 clones, more than 75% of them appearing once. Material for sequencing was PBMCs. Receptors were obtained from a man younger than 35 in good health and CMV-seronegative.

The chain joins TRBV6-5 to TRBJ2-7; a weak D match, TRBD1 (6 bases). This CDR3 contains 11 residues. In germline, CDR1 is MNHEY, CDR2 SVGAGI. Trimming cost V 4 bases and J 8 bases, with 9 bases left between them. The CDR3 reads CASSSQGQQYF. The CDR3 coding sequence is TGTGCCAGCAGTTCCCAGGGGCAGCAGTACTTC.

This clone appeared many times. The CDR3 region has the DNA TGCGCCAGCAGCCAAGGACTAGCGGGCTCCTACAATGAGCAGTTCTTC. Residues: CASSQGLAGSYNEQFF. This chain links TRBV4-3 with TRBJ2-1, with 10 bases matching TRBD2. The CDR3 runs to 16 residues. The V and J ends lost 1 base and 0 bases, in that order; junction bases with no gene match: 0. The germline CDR1 and CDR2 sequences are LGHNA and YSLEER.

The rearrangement links TRBV28 to TRBJ2-7; weak D call: TRBD2 (6 bases). From germline, CDR1 is MDHEN and CDR2 SYDVKM. Trimming removed 3 bases from V and 2 bases from J, with 11 bases in between. The CDR3 contains 14 residues. CDR3: CASSFWAGTYEQYF. CDR3 DNA: TGTGCCAGCAGTTTCTGGGCGGGAACCTACGAGCAGTACTTC.

The V call is TRBV6-5, the J call TRBJ1-2; 7 bases map to TRBD1. CDR1 is MNHEY, CDR2 SVGAGI, per germline. J was trimmed by 8 bases and V by 10 bases; bases with no gene match: 10. The CDR3 has 12 amino acids. CDR3 bases: TGTGCCACCGAAACAGGGGTGGGAGGCTACACCTTC. Its protein is CATETGVGGYTF.

This clone was counted only a few times. Within the sample, other DNA sequences also encode this same CDR3. The chain carries TRBV7-9 and TRBJ1-1; D remains ambiguous. The CDR3 consists of 11 residues. In germline, CDR1 is SEHNR, CDR2 FQNEAQ (reference sequence). The V and J ends lost 3 bases and 8 bases respectively, with 7 bases between them. CDR3 protein: CASSLGREAFF. CDR3 nucleotide sequence: TGTGCCAGCAGCTTGGGCAGGGAAGCTTTCTTT. The variable domain in full, completed from reference TRBV7-9 and TRBJ1-1, reads DTGVSQNPRHKITKRGQNVTFRCDPISEHNRLYWYRQTLGQGPEFLTYFQNEAQLEKSRLLSDRFSAERPKGSFSTLEIQRTEQGDSAMYLCASSLGREAFFGQGTRLTVV.

The chain carries TRBV2 and TRBJ2-7; 9 bases map to TRBD1. J lost 3 bases, V lost 7 bases, and 10 bases had no gene match. The germline gives CDR1 SNHLY, CDR2 FYNNEI. This CDR3 has 15 residues. CDR3 amino acids: CASNVFGTGIYEQYF. The CDR3, as DNA: TGTGCCAGCAATGTTTTCGGGACAGGGATCTACGAGCAGTACTTC.

This rearrangement joins TRBV19 to TRBJ2-7; 12 bases are a match to TRBD2. Trimming at V came to 5 bases and at J to 4 bases, leaving 3 bases not matched to a gene. CDR3 size: 14 residues. The V gene's germline CDR1 is LNHDA and CDR2 SQIVND (reference sequence). CDR3 DNA sequence: TGTGCCAGTAGTCCAGGACTAGCGGGGTACGAGCAGTACTTC. Its protein product is CASSPGLAGYEQYF.

The chain recombines TRBV7-2 with TRBJ2-5; 9 bases agree with TRBD2. Germline lookup yields CDR1 SGHTA and CDR2 FQGNSA. The trim removed 5 bases at V and 5 bases at J, leaving 9 bases unmatched. The CDR3 is made up of 15 amino acids. The CDR3 here is CASSLPAGGWETQYF. CDR3 nucleotide sequence: TGTGCCAGCAGCCTCCCGGCGGGGGGGTGGGAGACCCAGTACTTC. The whole variable domain, filled in from reference TRBV7-2 and TRBJ2-5, reads GAGVSQSPSNKVTEKGKDVELRCDPISGHTALYWYRQSLGQGLEFLIYFQGNSAPDKSGLPSDRFSAERTGGSVSTLTIQRTQQEDSAVYLCASSLPAGGWETQYFGPGTRLLVL.

The chain uses TRBV4-3 and TRBJ2-3, with TRBD2 identical over 12 bases. From germline, CDR1 is LGHNA and CDR2 YSLEER. V trimming: 0 bases; J trimming: 3 bases; junction bases outside the gene matches: 7. CDR3 size: 18 residues. Here the CDR3 DNA reads TGCGCCAGCAGCCAAGATCTGGTCCTAGCGGGAGGGACAGATACGCAGTATTTT. It translates to CASSQDLVLAGGTDTQYF.

The chain combines TRBV13 with TRBJ1-4; TRBD1 might be the D (6 bases). The CDR3 covers 13 residues. Trimming cost V 7 bases and J 7 bases, with 13 bases left between them. Germline V gene lookup returns CDR1 PRHDT and CDR2 FYEKMQ (reference sequence). CDR3 sequence (DNA): TGTGCCAGCACTCGAGGGGGTCTTGAAAAACTGTTTTTT. Its translation is CASTRGGLEKLFF.

This chain uses TRBV7-2 with TRBJ2-6, with D hard to call. V dropped 8 bases and J dropped 4 bases, with 6 bases sitting between them. Per germline, CDR1 SGHTA and CDR2 FQGNSA. The CDR3 has 12 residues. Here the CDR3 DNA reads TGTGCCAGCGCTCGGGGGGCCAACGTCCTGACTTTC. It yields the protein CASARGANVLTF.

To note about this clone: Other DNA sequences in the same sample also yield this CDR3. The chain is built from TRBV28 and TRBJ2-7; 8 bases align to TRBD2. CDR3 size: 14 residues. V was clipped by 5 bases and J by 1 base; unmatched bases: 4. CDR1 and CDR2 (germline): MDHEN, SYDVKM. The CDR3 DNA sequence: TGTGCCAGCAGTGATAGCGGGGCTTCCTACGAGCAGTACTTC. Its translation: CASSDSGASYEQYF.

The CDR3 coding sequence is TGTGCCAGCAGCTCGCGCCGGGACTACAACCAAGAGACCCAGTACTTC. Its protein is CASSSRRDYNQETQYF. The chain links TRBV7-9 to TRBJ2-5, with 7 bases matching TRBD2. CDR1 SEHNR and CDR2 FQNEAQ come from the germline V gene (reference sequence). The CDR3 runs 16 residues. V dropped 4 bases and J dropped 0; count of bases not matched to a gene: 8.

The genes are TRBV28 and TRBJ2-1; the match to TRBD2 covers 9 bases. The CDR3 consists of 16 residues. J gave up 9 bases and V 4 bases, and 13 bases lay outside the gene matches. Germline V gives CDR1 MDHEN, CDR2 SYDVKM. CDR3 protein: CASSSEREAHYGEQFF. In DNA, the CDR3 is TGTGCCAGCAGTTCGGAGCGGGAGGCTCATTACGGTGAGCAGTTCTTC.

The chain joins TRBV4-3 to TRBJ2-1; a possible D gene is TRBD2 (6 bases). The ends were cut back, 3 bases at V and 7 bases at J, with 10 bases in the middle. Germline V gene lookup returns CDR1 LGHNA and CDR2 YSLEER. The CDR3 totals 13 residues. The CDR3 is CASSHSSGNEQFF. Written as DNA, the CDR3 is TGCGCCAGCAGCCATAGCAGCGGGAATGAGCAGTTCTTC.

The J gene is TRBJ2-2, the V gene TRBV14; D is perhaps TRBD2 (6 bases). V was cut by 4 bases and J by 6 bases, with 15 bases left in between. Per the germline V gene, CDR1 is SGHDN and CDR2 is FVKESK. CDR3 length: 15 amino acids. The DNA of the CDR3 is TGTGCCAGCAGCCCACTAGCATCCGCCGCCGGGGAGCTGTTTTTT. It translates to CASSPLASAAGELFF. The full variable domain, its missing parts supplied by reference TRBV14 and TRBJ2-2, is EAGVTQFPSHSVIEKGQTVTLRCDPISGHDNLYWYRRVMGKEIKFLLHFVKESKQDESGMPNNRFLAERTGGTYSTLKVQPAELEDSGVYFCASSPLASAAGELFFGEGSRLTVL.

V and J are TRBV5-4 and TRBJ2-7; TRBD2 aligns across 8 bases. Looked up from germline, CDR1 is SGHNT and CDR2 is YYREEE (reference sequence). Losses at the gene ends were 4 bases for V and 6 bases for J; bases not matched to a gene: 12. The length of the CDR3 is 15 residues. CDR3 in DNA: TGTGCCAGCAGCCTTCCGGGACTAGATTTATCCGAGCAGTACTTC. Its protein is CASSLPGLDLSEQYF.

The rearrangement uses TRBV7-2 and TRBJ1-5; D is ambiguous. This CDR3 is 13 amino acids long. The V gene's germline CDR1 is SGHTA and CDR2 FQGNSA. V was cut by 5 bases and J by 6 bases, with 11 bases left in between. CDR3 DNA sequence: TGTGCCAGCAGCATAGGGAGAGGTCAGCCCCAGCATTTT. Translating gives CASSIGRGQPQHF.

The chain couples TRBV29-1 to TRBJ2-1; 10 bases line up with TRBD2. Trimming cost V 2 bases and J 5 bases; bases outside gene matches: 6. Germline CDR1 SQVTM, CDR2 ANQGSEA. CDR3 length equals 15 residues. CDR3 bases: TGCAGCGTTGAATGGTGGCTAGCGGGAGACAATGAGCAGTTCTTC. Its translation: CSVEWWLAGDNEQFF.

The chain couples TRBV29-1 to TRBJ2-6; a possible D gene is TRBD1 (5 bases). The CDR3 consists of 16 residues. Trimming took 8 bases from V and 1 from J, leaving 18 bases between them. Germline CDR1 and CDR2: SQVTM and ANQGSEA. CDR3: CSQQGVWLSGANVLTF. The CDR3 nucleotides read TGCAGCCAACAAGGGGTGTGGCTTTCTGGGGCCAACGTCCTGACTTTC.